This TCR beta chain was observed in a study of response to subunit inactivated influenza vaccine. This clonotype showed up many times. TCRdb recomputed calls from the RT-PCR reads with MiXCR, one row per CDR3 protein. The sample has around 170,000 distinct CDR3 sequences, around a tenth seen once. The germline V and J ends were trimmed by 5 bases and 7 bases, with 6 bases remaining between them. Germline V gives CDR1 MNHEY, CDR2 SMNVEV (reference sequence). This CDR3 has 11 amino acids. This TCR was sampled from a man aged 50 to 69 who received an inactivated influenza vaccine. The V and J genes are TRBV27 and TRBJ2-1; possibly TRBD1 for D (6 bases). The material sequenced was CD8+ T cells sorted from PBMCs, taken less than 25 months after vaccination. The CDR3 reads CASSRGNEQFF. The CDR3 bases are TGTGCCAGCAGTAGGGGGAATGAGCAGTTCTTC.